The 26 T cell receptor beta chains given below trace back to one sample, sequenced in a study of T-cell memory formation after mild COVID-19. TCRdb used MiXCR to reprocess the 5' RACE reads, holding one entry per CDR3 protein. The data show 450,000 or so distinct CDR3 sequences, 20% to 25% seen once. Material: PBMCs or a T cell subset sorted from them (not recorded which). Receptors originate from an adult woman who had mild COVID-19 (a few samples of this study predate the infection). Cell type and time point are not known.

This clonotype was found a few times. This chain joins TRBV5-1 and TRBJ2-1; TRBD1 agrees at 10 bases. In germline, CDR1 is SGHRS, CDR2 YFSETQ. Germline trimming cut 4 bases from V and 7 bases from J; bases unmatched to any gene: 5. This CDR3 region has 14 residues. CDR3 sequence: CASSRDRGGNEQFF. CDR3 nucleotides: TGCGCCAGCAGCCGGGACAGGGGAGGGAATGAGCAGTTCTTC.

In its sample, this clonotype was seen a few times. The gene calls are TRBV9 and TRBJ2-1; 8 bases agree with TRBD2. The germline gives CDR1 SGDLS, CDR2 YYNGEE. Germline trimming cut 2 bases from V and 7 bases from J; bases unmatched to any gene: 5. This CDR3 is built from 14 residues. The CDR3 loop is CASSVGTRINEQFF. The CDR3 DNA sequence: TGTGCCAGCAGCGTCGGGACTAGAATTAATGAGCAGTTCTTC. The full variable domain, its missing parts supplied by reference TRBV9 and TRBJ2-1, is DSGVTQTPKHLITATGQRVTLRCSPRSGDLSVYWYQQSLDQGLQFLIQYYNGEERAKGNILERFSAQQFPDLHSELNLSSLELGDSALYFCASSVGTRINEQFFGPGTRLTVL.

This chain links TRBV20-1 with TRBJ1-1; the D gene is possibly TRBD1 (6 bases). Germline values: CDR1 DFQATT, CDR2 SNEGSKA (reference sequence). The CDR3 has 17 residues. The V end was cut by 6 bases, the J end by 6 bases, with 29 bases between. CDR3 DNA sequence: TGCAGTGCCAGACGTAAAACGACAGGCCCTAGGGGAGCTGAAGCTTTCTTT. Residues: CSARRKTTGPRGAEAFF.

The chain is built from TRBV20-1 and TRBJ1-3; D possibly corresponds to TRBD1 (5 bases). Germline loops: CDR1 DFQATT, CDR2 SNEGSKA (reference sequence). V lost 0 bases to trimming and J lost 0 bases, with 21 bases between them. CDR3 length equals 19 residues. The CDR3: CSARDILRLRGISGNTIYF. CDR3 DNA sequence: TGCAGTGCTAGAGATATCTTGCGTCTTCGGGGGATCTCTGGAAACACCATATATTTT.

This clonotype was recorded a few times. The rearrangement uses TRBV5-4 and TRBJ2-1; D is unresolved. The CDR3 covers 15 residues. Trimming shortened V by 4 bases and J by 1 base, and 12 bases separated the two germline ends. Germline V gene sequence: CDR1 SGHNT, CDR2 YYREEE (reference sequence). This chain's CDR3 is CASSPVGKSYNEQFF. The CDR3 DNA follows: TGTGCCAGCAGCCCGGTTGGAAAGTCCTACAATGAGCAGTTCTTC. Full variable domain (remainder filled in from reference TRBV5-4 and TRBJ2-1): ETGVTQSPTHLIKTRGQQVTLRCSSQSGHNTVSWYQQALGQGPQFIFQYYREEENGRGNFPPRFSGLQFPNYSSELNVNALELDDSALYLCASSPVGKSYNEQFFGPGTRLTVL.

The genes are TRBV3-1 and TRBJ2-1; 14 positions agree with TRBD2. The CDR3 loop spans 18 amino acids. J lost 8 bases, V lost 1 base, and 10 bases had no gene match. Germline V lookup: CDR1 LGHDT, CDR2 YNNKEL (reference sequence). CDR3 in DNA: TGTGCCAGCAGCCAAGTGACTAGCGGGAGGGCCAAAGGCCATGAGCAGTTCTTC. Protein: CASSQVTSGRAKGHEQFF.

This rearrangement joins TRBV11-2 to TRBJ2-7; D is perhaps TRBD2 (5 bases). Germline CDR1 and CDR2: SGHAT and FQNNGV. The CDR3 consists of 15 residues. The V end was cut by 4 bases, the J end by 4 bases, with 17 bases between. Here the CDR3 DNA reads TGTGCCAGCAGCTCCGGGATATACGAGTGGTACGAGCAGTACTTC. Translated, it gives CASSSGIYEWYEQYF.

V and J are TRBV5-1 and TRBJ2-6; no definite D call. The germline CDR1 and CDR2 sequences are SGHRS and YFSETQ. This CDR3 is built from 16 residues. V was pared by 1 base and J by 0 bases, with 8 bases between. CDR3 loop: CASSLLWISGANVLTF. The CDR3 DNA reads TGCGCCAGCAGCTTGTTATGGATCTCTGGGGCCAACGTCCTGACTTTC.

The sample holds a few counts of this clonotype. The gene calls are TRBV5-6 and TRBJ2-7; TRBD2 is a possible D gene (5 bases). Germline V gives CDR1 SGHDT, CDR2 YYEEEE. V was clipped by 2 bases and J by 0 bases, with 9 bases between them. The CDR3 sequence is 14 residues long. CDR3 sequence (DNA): TGTGCCAGCAGCTTCGGAGCGGTCTCCTACGAGCAGTACTTC. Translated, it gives CASSFGAVSYEQYF.

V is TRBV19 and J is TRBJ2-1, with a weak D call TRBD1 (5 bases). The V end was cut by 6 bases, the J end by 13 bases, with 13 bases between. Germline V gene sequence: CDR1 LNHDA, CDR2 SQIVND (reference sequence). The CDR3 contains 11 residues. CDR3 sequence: CASRLGRTQFF. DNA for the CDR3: TGTGCCAGTAGGTTAGGGCGGACACAGTTCTTC.

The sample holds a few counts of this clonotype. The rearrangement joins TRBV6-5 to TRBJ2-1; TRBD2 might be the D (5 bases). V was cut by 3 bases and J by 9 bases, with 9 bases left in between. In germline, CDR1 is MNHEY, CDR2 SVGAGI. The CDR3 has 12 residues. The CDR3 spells CASSYSEGEQFF. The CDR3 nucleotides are TGTGCCAGCAGTTATTCCGAGGGTGAGCAGTTCTTC.

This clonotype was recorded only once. CDR3 protein: CATSRVGVDEQYF. The CDR3 nucleotides are TGTGCCACCAGCAGAGTTGGGGTAGACGAGCAGTACTTC. J is TRBJ2-7 and V is TRBV15; no reliable D call. Trimming pared 1 base from V and 5 bases from J, leaving 9 bases between. The CDR3 covers 13 residues. Germline lookup yields CDR1 LNHNV and CDR2 YYDKDF (reference sequence).

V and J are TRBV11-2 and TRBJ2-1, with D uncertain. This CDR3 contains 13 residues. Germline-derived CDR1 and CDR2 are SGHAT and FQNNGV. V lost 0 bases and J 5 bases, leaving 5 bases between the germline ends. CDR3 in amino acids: CASSLDRHNEQFF. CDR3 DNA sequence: TGTGCCAGCAGCTTAGATCGACACAATGAGCAGTTCTTC.

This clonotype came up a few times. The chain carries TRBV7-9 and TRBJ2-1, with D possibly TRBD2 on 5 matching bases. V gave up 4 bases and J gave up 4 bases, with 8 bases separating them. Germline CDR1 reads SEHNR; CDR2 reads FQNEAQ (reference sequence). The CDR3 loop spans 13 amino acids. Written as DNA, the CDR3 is TGTGCCAGCAGCTCAAAGCGGTACAATGAGCAGTTCTTC. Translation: CASSSKRYNEQFF.

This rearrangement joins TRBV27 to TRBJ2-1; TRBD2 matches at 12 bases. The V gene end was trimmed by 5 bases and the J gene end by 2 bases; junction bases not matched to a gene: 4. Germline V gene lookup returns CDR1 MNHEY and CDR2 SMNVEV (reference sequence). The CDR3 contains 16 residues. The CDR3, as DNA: TGTGCCAGCAGTCTCCGACTAGCGGGAGCCTACAATGAGCAGTTCTTC. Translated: CASSLRLAGAYNEQFF.

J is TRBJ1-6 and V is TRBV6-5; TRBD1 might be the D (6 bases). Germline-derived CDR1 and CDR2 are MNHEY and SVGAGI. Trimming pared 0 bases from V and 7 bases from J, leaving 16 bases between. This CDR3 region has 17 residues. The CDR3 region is CASSYSRGRLGNSPLHF. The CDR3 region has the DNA TGTGCCAGCAGTTACTCCAGGGGCCGGCTTGGAAATTCACCCCTCCACTTT.

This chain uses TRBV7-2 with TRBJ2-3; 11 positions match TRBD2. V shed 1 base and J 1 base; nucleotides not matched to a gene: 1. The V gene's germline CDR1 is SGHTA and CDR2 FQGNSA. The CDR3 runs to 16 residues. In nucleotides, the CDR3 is TGTGCCAGCAGCTTAGAACTAGCGGGGGGCACAGATACGCAGTATTTT. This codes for CASSLELAGGTDTQYF.

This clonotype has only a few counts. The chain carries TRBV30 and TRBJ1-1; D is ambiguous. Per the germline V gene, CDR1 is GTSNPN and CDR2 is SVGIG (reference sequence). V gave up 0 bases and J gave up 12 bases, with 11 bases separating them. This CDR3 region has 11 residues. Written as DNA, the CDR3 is TGTGCCTGGAGTGTAGTGTTAGAAACTTTCTTT. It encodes CAWSVVLETFF.

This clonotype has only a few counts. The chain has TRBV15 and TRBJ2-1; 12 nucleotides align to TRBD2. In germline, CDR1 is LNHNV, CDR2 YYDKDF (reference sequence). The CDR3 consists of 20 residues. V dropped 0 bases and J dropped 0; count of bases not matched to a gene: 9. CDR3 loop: CATSRDGASGRASSYNEQFF. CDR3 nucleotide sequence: TGTGCCACCAGCAGAGATGGGGCTAGCGGGAGGGCTAGCTCCTACAATGAGCAGTTCTTC.

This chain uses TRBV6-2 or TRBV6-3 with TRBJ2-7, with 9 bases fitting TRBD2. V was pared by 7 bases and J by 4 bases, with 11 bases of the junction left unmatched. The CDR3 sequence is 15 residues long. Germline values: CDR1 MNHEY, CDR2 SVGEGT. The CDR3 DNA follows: TGTGCCAGCAAGAAGCCTAGCGGGGTCCAGTACGAGCAGTACTTC. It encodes CASKKPSGVQYEQYF.

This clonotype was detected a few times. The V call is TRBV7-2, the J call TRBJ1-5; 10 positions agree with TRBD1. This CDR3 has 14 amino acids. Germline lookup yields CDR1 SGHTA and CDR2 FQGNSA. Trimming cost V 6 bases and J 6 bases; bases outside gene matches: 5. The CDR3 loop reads CASSRQGAGQPQHF. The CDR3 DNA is TGTGCCAGCAGTCGACAGGGGGCGGGTCAGCCCCAGCATTTT.

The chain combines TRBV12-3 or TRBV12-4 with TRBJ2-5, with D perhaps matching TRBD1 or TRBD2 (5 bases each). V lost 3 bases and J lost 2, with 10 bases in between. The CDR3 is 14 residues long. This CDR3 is CASSFVEGQETQYF. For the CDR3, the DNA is TGTGCCAGCAGTTTTGTTGAGGGGCAAGAGACCCAGTACTTC.

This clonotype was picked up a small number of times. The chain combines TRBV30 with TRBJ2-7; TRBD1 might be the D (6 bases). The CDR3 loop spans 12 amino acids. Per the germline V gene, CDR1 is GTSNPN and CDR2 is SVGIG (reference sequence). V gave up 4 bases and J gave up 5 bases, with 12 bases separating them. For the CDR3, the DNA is TGTGCCTGGACCCTACAGGGAAACGAGCAGTACTTC. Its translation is CAWTLQGNEQYF.

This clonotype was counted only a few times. CDR3 nucleotides: TGTGCCAGCACCTGGACCACCTACAATGAGCAGTTCTTC. It yields the protein CASTWTTYNEQFF. The chain links TRBV12-3 or TRBV12-4 to TRBJ2-1; D not resolved. Trimming shortened V by 7 bases and J by 2 bases, and 9 bases separated the two germline ends. There are 13 residues in the CDR3.

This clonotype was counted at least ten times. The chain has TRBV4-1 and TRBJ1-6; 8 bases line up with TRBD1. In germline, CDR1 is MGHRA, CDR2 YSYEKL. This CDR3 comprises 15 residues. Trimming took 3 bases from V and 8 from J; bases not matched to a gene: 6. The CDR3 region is CASSQRAGGDSPLHF. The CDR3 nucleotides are TGCGCCAGCAGCCAGCGCGCAGGGGGCGATTCACCCCTCCACTTT.

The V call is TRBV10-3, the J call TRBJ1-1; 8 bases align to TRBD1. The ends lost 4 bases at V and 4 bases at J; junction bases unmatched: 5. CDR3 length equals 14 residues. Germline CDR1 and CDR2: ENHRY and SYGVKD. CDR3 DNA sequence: TGTGCCATCAGTGCGACAGGGGTAGGCACTGAAGCTTTCTTT. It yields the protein CAISATGVGTEAFF.